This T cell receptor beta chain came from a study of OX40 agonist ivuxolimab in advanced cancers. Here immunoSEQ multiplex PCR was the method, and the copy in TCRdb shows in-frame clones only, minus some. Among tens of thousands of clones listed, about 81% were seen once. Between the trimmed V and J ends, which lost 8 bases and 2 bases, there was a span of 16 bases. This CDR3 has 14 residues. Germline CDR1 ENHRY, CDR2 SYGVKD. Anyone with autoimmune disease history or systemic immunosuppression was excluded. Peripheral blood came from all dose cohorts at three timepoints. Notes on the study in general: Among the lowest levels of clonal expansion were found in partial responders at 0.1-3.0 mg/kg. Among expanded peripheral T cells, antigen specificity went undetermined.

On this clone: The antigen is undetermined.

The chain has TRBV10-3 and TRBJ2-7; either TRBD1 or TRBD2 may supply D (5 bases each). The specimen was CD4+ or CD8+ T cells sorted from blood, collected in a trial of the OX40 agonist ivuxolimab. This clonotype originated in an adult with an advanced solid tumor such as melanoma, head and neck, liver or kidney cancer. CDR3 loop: CAIQQDFPPYEQYF. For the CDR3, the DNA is TGTGCCATCCAACAGGACTTCCCTCCCTACGAGCAGTACTTC.